Below, one T cell receptor beta chain is given with its context. V was shortened by 4 bases and J by 10 bases, with 12 bases between the two germline ends. This CDR3 has 12 residues. Germline V gene sequence: CDR1 SGHRS, CDR2 YFSETQ. The sample belongs to a study of T cells after posttransplantation cyclophosphamide. The method was immunoSEQ multiplex PCR; TCRdb's version includes in-frame clones alone and lacks a portion of them. The repertoire holds 50,000 to 65,000 clones, around 84% seen once, with 2.8% in the top ten. Input material: PBMCs. This chain uses TRBV5-1 with TRBJ2-1, with D possibly matching TRBD2 (5 bases). The receptor was isolated from a man aged 25 to 40 with a blood cancer, CMV-positive, and with a related stem cell donor. In DNA form, the CDR3 reads TGCGCCAGCAGCCCTTATGAGCGGGAGCAGTTCTTC. It yields the protein CASSPYEREQFF.